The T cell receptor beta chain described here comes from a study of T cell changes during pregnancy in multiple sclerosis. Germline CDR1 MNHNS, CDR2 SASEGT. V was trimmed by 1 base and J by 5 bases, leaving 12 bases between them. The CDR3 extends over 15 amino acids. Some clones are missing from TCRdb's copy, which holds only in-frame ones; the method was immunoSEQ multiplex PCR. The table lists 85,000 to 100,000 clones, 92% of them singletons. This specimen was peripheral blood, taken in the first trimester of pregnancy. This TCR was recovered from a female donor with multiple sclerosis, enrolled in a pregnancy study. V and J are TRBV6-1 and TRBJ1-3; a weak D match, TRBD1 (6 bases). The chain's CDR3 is CASSEVAGERNTIYF. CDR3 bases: TGTGCCAGCAGTGAAGTGGCAGGGGAACGAAACACCATATATTTT.